These T cell receptor beta chains were read from a single sample in a study of blood T cells in healthy people across ages. TCRdb re-called the 5' RACE reads through MiXCR, storing one row per CDR3 protein. The sample consists of approximately 1,700,000 distinct CDR3 sequences, about two fifths of them appearing once. Sequencing was carried out using blood. These receptors were obtained from a human donor in good health. CDR3s leave out the opening cysteine and the closing phenylalanine or tryptophan. Size is stated for part of the rows, as once, few or many counts, or as a class when the clone is expanded.

v_call	j_call	clone_size	cdr3_aa
TRBV29-1	TRBJ2-5	few	SVDRLGGFQETQY
TRBV6-6	TRBJ1-2	NA	ASRRKQGLVDGYT
TRBV7-2	TRBJ2-5	few	ASSYHGVKRPLQETQY
TRBV12-3/TRBV12-4	TRBJ1-1	NA	ASTRPELSEAF
TRBV11-2	TRBJ2-3	NA	ASRLTAGGTDTQY
TRBV7-2	TRBJ2-5	once	ASSSYTRGQETQY
TRBV5-1	TRBJ2-5	NA	ASRPGGEETQY
TRBV4-1	TRBJ2-1	NA	ASSQDGFGSYNEQF
TRBV7-2	TRBJ2-5	NA	ASSLAPPERRPNEQY
TRBV10-3	TRBJ2-5	NA	AISGGQGREETQY
TRBV5-1	TRBJ2-1	few	ASSFGVFEQF
TRBV28	TRBJ2-7	few	ASRLALPANEQY
TRBV7-9	NA	NA	ASSRDRSIYEQY
TRBV7-6	TRBJ1-2	NA	ASSNGDYGYT
TRBV27	TRBJ2-4	few	ASSFGTPGAQY
TRBV7-2	TRBJ2-1	NA	ASSLLRLAEGHEQF
TRBV20-1	TRBJ2-7	NA	SARGSGTGFDEQY
TRBV7-6	TRBJ2-3	NA	ASSPRKASGGDTQY
TRBV6-5	TRBJ1-2	few	ASSIGGAENYGYT
TRBV12-3/TRBV12-4	TRBJ1-5	few	ASGSQRNQPQH
TRBV7-2	NA	NA	ASSLIFRDGKNIQY
TRBV6-1	TRBJ1-2	few	ASSERDRGRDGYT
TRBV6-2/TRBV6-3	TRBJ1-5	few	ASSYSQDRVDQPQH
TRBV20-1	TRBJ2-1	once	SARAGPSGGYNEQF
TRBV29-1	TRBJ1-1	NA	SAYPGGNTEAF
TRBV10-3	NA	few	AISAGSPFEQY
TRBV11-3	TRBJ2-7	NA	ASSERDSGDSYEQY
TRBV7-3	TRBJ1-1	NA	ASSQRGGSEAF
TRBV9	TRBJ2-3	NA	ASSVSGGPPTDTQY
TRBV20-1	TRBJ2-7	NA	SAPLSGGHNEQY
TRBV7-2	TRBJ2-7	NA	ASSLGRIIDNEQY
TRBV7-2	TRBJ1-2	NA	ASSLIRERNYGYT
TRBV18	NA	NA	ASSPSGGGREQY
TRBV12-3/TRBV12-4	TRBJ2-3	NA	ASSFELQSTDAQY
TRBV12-3/TRBV12-4	TRBJ1-2	few	ASSLSSPADGYT
TRBV2	TRBJ2-1	once	ASSEESGWGYNEQF